A selection of T cell receptor beta chains follows, all from one sample in a study of shared clonotypes between healthy human individuals. Measured with immunoSEQ multiplex PCR; TCRdb has only the in-frame clones, and not every one. The sample lists about 2 million clones; about 95% were seen once. Sequenced input: naive CD8+ T cells sorted from blood. The receptor set was obtained from a man between 18 and 29 years old in good health. Both conserved end residues are part of each CDR3. The D gene is left open where the match is weak. Rows may omit the clone size; those that give it use once, few, many or a size class.

clone_size j_call v_call d_call cdr3_nt cdr3_aa
. TRBJ1-6 TRBV6-6 TRBD1 TGTGCCAGCAGTTCGGGACAGATTAATTCACCCCTCCACTTT CASSSGQINSPLHF
. TRBJ2-2 TRBV10-1 . TGCGCCAGCAGTGAGTCTCGATTCCGGACAGTGAACACCGGGGAGCTGTTTTTT CASSESRFRTVNTGELFF
. TRBJ2-7 TRBV5-1 TRBD1 TGCGCCAGCAGCCCCGGGACAGGGATATCGTACGAGCAGTACTTC CASSPGTGISYEQYF
. TRBJ2-7 TRBV7-9 . TGTGCCAGCAGCTTCGGGACCTACGAGCAGTACTTC CASSFGTYEQYF
. TRBJ1-1 TRBV7-9 . TGTGCCAGCAGCTTAGGTGTCAGCATGAACACTGAAGCTTTCTTT CASSLGVSMNTEAFF
. TRBJ2-7 TRBV28 . TGTGCCAGCAGTTTATTGGATCAAATCTACGAGCAGTACTTC CASSLLDQIYEQYF
. TRBJ2-7 TRBV10-3 . TGTGCCATCAGACAGGGTGCGAACTACGAGCAGTACTTC CAIRQGANYEQYF
. TRBJ2-1 TRBV30 . TGTGCCTGGAGATTTCCCGGGACTCCTTACAATGAGCAGTTCTTC CAWRFPGTPYNEQFF
. TRBJ1-6 TRBV5-1 . TGCGCCAGCAGCTTAGAACGGGACTTCGTCGGTCCAAATTCACCCCTCCACTTT CASSLERDFVGPNSPLHF
. TRBJ2-3 TRBV7-9 . TGTGCCAGTCGTTACACAGATACGCAGTATTTT CASRYTDTQYF
. TRBJ2-7 TRBV5-6 . TGTGCCAGCAGCTTGGGGCGTCTCGAGCAGTACTTC CASSLGRLEQYF
once TRBJ2-2 TRBV28 TRBD1 TGTGCCAGCAGTTCCCGCGACAGGGGGGTCACCGGGGAGCTGTTTTTT CASSSRDRGVTGELFF
. TRBJ1-1 TRBV5-4 . TGTGCCAGCAGCGTAGAGACTGAAGCTTTCTTT CASSVETEAFF
. TRBJ1-5 TRBV6-1 . TGTGCCAGCGAGGGGAGAGGACCGAAACAGCCCCAGCATTTT CASEGRGPKQPQHF